The rows below give T cell receptor beta chains drawn from one sample of a study of regulatory T cells in long-lasting Graves disease. TCRdb re-analysed the multiplex PCR reads in MiXCR, keeping a single row per CDR3 protein. Altogether roughly 530,000 distinct CDR3 sequences are present, about 16% being singletons, with the ten largest covering 25%. This same sample was also taken into another study, of T cells in Graves' hyperthyroidism and ophthalmopathy.

This specimen consisted of peripheral blood mononuclear cells (PBMCs), obtained at new diagnosis, from a patient treated with antithyroid drugs. These receptors were collected from a woman aged 35-60 years with Graves disease. CDR3s include the opening cysteine and the closing phenylalanine or tryptophan. A D gene is named only where the DNA matches it firmly. Clone size is shown for a subset of rows, as once, few, many or a class of expanded clone.

D: TRBD1; V: TRBV5-1; size: .; J: TRBJ1-3; DNA: TGCGCCAGCAGCCCGGGACAGGTTGGAAACACCATATATTTT; CDR3: CASSPGQVGNTIYF
D: TRBD1; V: TRBV2; size: many; J: TRBJ1-1; DNA: TGTGCCAGCAGTGTAGACAGGGGCGGTAACACTGAAGCTTTCTTT; CDR3: CASSVDRGGNTEAFF
D: .; V: TRBV11-3; size: many; J: TRBJ2-7; DNA: TGTGCCAGCAGCTTAGTGGCGGGGGCCACGGACTACGAGCAGTACTTC; CDR3: CASSLVAGATDYEQYF
D: .; V: TRBV30; size: many; J: TRBJ2-4; DNA: TGTGCCTGGAGTGAGCAGGGCATTCAGTACTTC; CDR3: CAWSEQGIQYF
D: .; V: TRBV28; size: many; J: TRBJ2-5; DNA: TGTGCCAGCACTCCTGCAGGCAGGGGGGAACACAGTGAGACCCAGTACTTC; CDR3: CASTPAGRGEHSETQYF
D: .; V: TRBV29-1; size: few; J: TRBJ1-2; DNA: TGCAGCGTCCCCGTTCGTTACGGCTACACCTTC; CDR3: CSVPVRYGYTF
D: .; V: TRBV2; size: few; J: TRBJ1-3; DNA: TGTGCCAGCCTCGCTTTTGAAAACACCATATATTTT; CDR3: CASLAFENTIYF
D: .; V: TRBV27; size: few; J: TRBJ2-3; DNA: TGTGCCAGCAGTTTATCGGTCTCTAGCACAGATACGCAGTATTTT; CDR3: CASSLSVSSTDTQYF
D: TRBD2; V: TRBV11-2; size: .; J: TRBJ2-3; DNA: TGTGCCAGCAGCAACGTAGCGGGGGGCACCACAGATACGCAGTATTTT; CDR3: CASSNVAGGTTDTQYF
D: TRBD1; V: TRBV28; size: many; J: TRBJ2-7; DNA: TGTGCCTCAGGCCGGGACAGTCCTAGGGAGCAGTACTTC; CDR3: CASGRDSPREQYF
D: TRBD1; V: TRBV28; size: .; J: TRBJ2-3; DNA: TGTGCCAGCAGTTTCCCGGGACAGAACACAGATACGCAGTATTTT; CDR3: CASSFPGQNTDTQYF
D: TRBD1; V: TRBV2; size: many; J: TRBJ2-5; DNA: TGTGCCAGCAGCGGACAGGGGACCTACGGCATAGAGACCCAGTACTTC; CDR3: CASSGQGTYGIETQYF
D: .; V: TRBV27; size: many; J: TRBJ1-4; DNA: TGTGCCAGCAGTCTAAGTGAGGGGGCTAATGAAAAACTGTTTTTT; CDR3: CASSLSEGANEKLFF
D: .; V: TRBV28; size: .; J: TRBJ1-5; DNA: TGTGCCAGCGGACGGGACCCAACTAATCAGCCCCAGCATTTT; CDR3: CASGRDPTNQPQHF
D: .; V: TRBV11-2; size: many; J: TRBJ2-1; DNA: TGTGCCAGCAGCAAACTAGTCCTGGGCCCCAATGAGCAGTTCTTC; CDR3: CASSKLVLGPNEQFF
D: .; V: TRBV18; size: .; J: TRBJ1-2; DNA: TGTGCCAGCTCACCTCAAATAATTAGGACAATGGGCAGCGTTAACTATGGCTACACCTTC; CDR3: CASSPQIIRTMGSVNYGYTF
D: .; V: TRBV19; size: few; J: TRBJ2-1; DNA: TGTGCCAGTAGTAGGGAGGGGGCACGGAATGAGCAGTTCTTC; CDR3: CASSREGARNEQFF
D: .; V: TRBV2; size: many; J: TRBJ2-5; DNA: TGTGCCAGCAGTGACCTCGGCAGCGGAGAAGAGACCCAGTACTTC; CDR3: CASSDLGSGEETQYF
D: .; V: TRBV5-6; size: many; J: TRBJ2-3; DNA: TGTGCCAGCAGCTTGACGGGGCGCACAGATACGCAGTATTTT; CDR3: CASSLTGRTDTQYF
D: TRBD1; V: TRBV6-1; size: few; J: TRBJ2-7; DNA: TGTGCCAGCACCCTGGGCCAGGGGGCTCCCTACGAGCAGTACTTC; CDR3: CASTLGQGAPYEQYF
D: TRBD2; V: TRBV6-1; size: .; J: TRBJ2-1; DNA: TGTGCCAGCAGTCGTCTAGCGGGCTTGGGCGAGCAGTTCTTC; CDR3: CASSRLAGLGEQFF
D: TRBD2; V: TRBV12-3/TRBV12-4; size: many; J: TRBJ2-3; DNA: TGTGCCAGCACTCTCCGGACTAGCGGGGGCCCCACGGTTGATACGCAGTATTTT; CDR3: CASTLRTSGGPTVDTQYF
D: TRBD1; V: TRBV28; size: many; J: TRBJ2-7; DNA: TGTGCCAGCACTCCGCCGGGACAGGGGTTTTACGAGCAGTACTTC; CDR3: CASTPPGQGFYEQYF
D: TRBD1; V: TRBV3-1; size: few; J: TRBJ1-2; DNA: TGTGCCAGCAGCCACCAGACAGGGGAAGGTGGCTACACCTTC; CDR3: CASSHQTGEGGYTF
D: TRBD1; V: TRBV6-5; size: many; J: TRBJ1-3; DNA: TGTGCCAGCAGTTCCCTGACAGGGTCAAGCACCATATATTTT; CDR3: CASSSLTGSSTIYF
D: .; V: TRBV18; size: .; J: TRBJ2-7; DNA: TGTGCCAGCTCACCTGTACAGATACCTACCGAGCAGTACTTC; CDR3: CASSPVQIPTEQYF
D: .; V: TRBV30; size: few; J: TRBJ2-7; DNA: TGTGCCTGGAGTGGGTCTGGGTCCTACGAGCAGTACTTC; CDR3: CAWSGSGSYEQYF
D: .; V: TRBV20-1; size: many; J: TRBJ2-7; DNA: TGCAGTGCTAGAGTCAGGGATCAGCACGAGCAGTACTTC; CDR3: CSARVRDQHEQYF
D: .; V: TRBV12-3/TRBV12-4; size: .; J: TRBJ1-2; DNA: TGTGCCAGCAGTTTAACCGCAGGGGCCAACTATGGCTACACCTTC; CDR3: CASSLTAGANYGYTF
D: .; V: TRBV15; size: .; J: TRBJ1-1; DNA: TGTGCCACCAGCAGAGACCCTCCCAAGGAAGCTTTCTTT; CDR3: CATSRDPPKEAFF
D: .; V: TRBV6-5; size: many; J: TRBJ2-5; DNA: TGTGCCAGCAGTTACTCGGAAGGGCTGAGGGAGACCCAGTACTTC; CDR3: CASSYSEGLRETQYF
D: .; V: TRBV5-1; size: few; J: TRBJ1-1; DNA: TGCGCCAGCAGCGGCGCCGGGGCAGGGCTAAGGGGGAACACTGAAGCTTTCTTT; CDR3: CASSGAGAGLRGNTEAFF
D: .; V: TRBV7-9; size: .; J: TRBJ2-1; DNA: TGTGCCAGCAGCTTAGGAGGATCCCCCTCAGATGAGCAGTTCTTC; CDR3: CASSLGGSPSDEQFF
D: TRBD1; V: TRBV6-5; size: .; J: TRBJ2-5; DNA: TGTGCCAGCAGTTCGGACAGGCCAGAGACCCAGTACTTC; CDR3: CASSSDRPETQYF
D: .; V: TRBV6-2/TRBV6-3; size: many; J: TRBJ1-5; DNA: TGTGCCAGCAGGGTTCGAAGCAATCAGCCCCAGCATTTT; CDR3: CASRVRSNQPQHF
D: .; V: TRBV6-1; size: many; J: TRBJ2-4; DNA: TGTGCCAGCAGCTCCCTGGTTACGAACATTCAGTACTTC; CDR3: CASSSLVTNIQYF
D: .; V: TRBV2; size: .; J: TRBJ1-5; DNA: TGTGCCAGTTCCAGGGGATGGAGTCAGCCCCAGCATTTT; CDR3: CASSRGWSQPQHF
D: .; V: TRBV4-1; size: .; J: TRBJ1-3; DNA: TGCGCCAGCAGCCAAGATACCGTTGCAACCATATATTTT; CDR3: CASSQDTVATIYF
D: TRBD1; V: TRBV5-1; size: .; J: TRBJ1-4; DNA: TGCGCCAGCAGCTCCACAGGGGAGAGGGAAAAACTGTTTTTT; CDR3: CASSSTGEREKLFF
D: .; V: TRBV20-1; size: .; J: TRBJ1-1; DNA: TGCAGTGCTACAGGGACTAACACTGAAGCTTTCTTT; CDR3: CSATGTNTEAFF
D: TRBD1; V: TRBV6-1; size: .; J: TRBJ1-1; DNA: TGTGCCAGCAGTCACGACAGGGGACAAGCCACTGAAGCTTTCTTT; CDR3: CASSHDRGQATEAFF
D: .; V: TRBV28; size: .; J: TRBJ2-2; DNA: TGTGCCAGCGGACAGCTCGCGAACACCGGGGAGCTGTTTTTT; CDR3: CASGQLANTGELFF
D: TRBD2; V: TRBV29-1; size: .; J: TRBJ2-3; DNA: TGCAGCGCCCCGCGGGGCGGGGGAGCAACAGATACGCAGTATTTT; CDR3: CSAPRGGGATDTQYF
D: .; V: TRBV7-8; size: many; J: TRBJ2-7; DNA: TGTGCCAGCAGCCGGAGGGCGACCAGGGACGAGCAGTACTTC; CDR3: CASSRRATRDEQYF
D: .; V: TRBV20-1; size: .; J: TRBJ1-5; DNA: TGCAGTGCTAGAGCAACAGGAGTTCAGCCCCAGCATTTT; CDR3: CSARATGVQPQHF
D: .; V: TRBV19; size: few; J: TRBJ1-1; DNA: TGTGCCAGTACCCCGCTCCTCCGGGGCACTGAAGCTTTCTTT; CDR3: CASTPLLRGTEAFF
D: .; V: TRBV11-2; size: .; J: TRBJ2-5; DNA: TGTGCCAGCAGCTTTGGGGGAACGTACCAAGAGACCCAGTACTTC; CDR3: CASSFGGTYQETQYF
D: .; V: TRBV7-3; size: .; J: TRBJ2-5; DNA: TGTGCCAGCAGCTGGGGGCCGGCCGGGGAGACCCAGTACTTC; CDR3: CASSWGPAGETQYF
D: .; V: TRBV12-3/TRBV12-4; size: many; J: TRBJ2-5; DNA: TGTGCCAGCAGGGTTTACGGGAGTGTGTCGGAGACCCAGTACTTC; CDR3: CASRVYGSVSETQYF
D: .; V: TRBV6-1; size: .; J: TRBJ1-5; DNA: TGTGCCAGCAGTGAATGGGGAAGACGGCAGCCCCAGCATTTT; CDR3: CASSEWGRRQPQHF
D: .; V: TRBV4-1; size: .; J: TRBJ2-2; DNA: TGCGCCAGCAGCCAAGATGCCAGGGAGCTGTTTTTT; CDR3: CASSQDARELFF
D: .; V: TRBV7-9; size: many; J: TRBJ1-1; DNA: TGTGCCAGCACCCTGGAAGGACTAGAGAACACTGAAGCTTTCTTT; CDR3: CASTLEGLENTEAFF
D: TRBD1; V: TRBV15; size: .; J: TRBJ2-1; DNA: TGTGCCACCAGCACCCGACAGGGCCTAAATGAGCAGTTCTTC; CDR3: CATSTRQGLNEQFF
D: .; V: TRBV30; size: many; J: TRBJ1-2; DNA: TGTGCCTGGAGGGTCCTTTGGGGCTACACCTTC; CDR3: CAWRVLWGYTF
D: .; V: TRBV5-1; size: many; J: TRBJ2-7; DNA: TGCGCCAGCAGCCCAAGGACAGCCCCCTACGAGCAGTACTTC; CDR3: CASSPRTAPYEQYF
D: TRBD2; V: TRBV15; size: many; J: TRBJ2-1; DNA: TGTGCCACCAGCAGAGATAGCGGGACCTACAATGAGCAGTTCTTC; CDR3: CATSRDSGTYNEQFF
D: .; V: TRBV18; size: many; J: TRBJ2-4; DNA: TGTGCCAGCTCACCCGGGGAAACGGCCAAAAACATTCAGTACTTC; CDR3: CASSPGETAKNIQYF